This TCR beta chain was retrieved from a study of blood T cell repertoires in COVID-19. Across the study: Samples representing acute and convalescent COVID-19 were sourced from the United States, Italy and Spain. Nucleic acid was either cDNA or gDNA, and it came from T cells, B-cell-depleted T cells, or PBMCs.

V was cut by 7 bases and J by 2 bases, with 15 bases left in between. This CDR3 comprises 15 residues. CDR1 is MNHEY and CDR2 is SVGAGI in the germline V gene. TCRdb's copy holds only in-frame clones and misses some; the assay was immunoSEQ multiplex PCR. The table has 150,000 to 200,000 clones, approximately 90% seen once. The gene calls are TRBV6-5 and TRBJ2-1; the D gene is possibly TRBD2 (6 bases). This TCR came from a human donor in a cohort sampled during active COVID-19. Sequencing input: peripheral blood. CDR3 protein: CASKRRAATYNEQFF. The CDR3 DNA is TGTGCCAGCAAAAGGAGGGCGGCCACCTACAATGAGCAGTTCTTC.